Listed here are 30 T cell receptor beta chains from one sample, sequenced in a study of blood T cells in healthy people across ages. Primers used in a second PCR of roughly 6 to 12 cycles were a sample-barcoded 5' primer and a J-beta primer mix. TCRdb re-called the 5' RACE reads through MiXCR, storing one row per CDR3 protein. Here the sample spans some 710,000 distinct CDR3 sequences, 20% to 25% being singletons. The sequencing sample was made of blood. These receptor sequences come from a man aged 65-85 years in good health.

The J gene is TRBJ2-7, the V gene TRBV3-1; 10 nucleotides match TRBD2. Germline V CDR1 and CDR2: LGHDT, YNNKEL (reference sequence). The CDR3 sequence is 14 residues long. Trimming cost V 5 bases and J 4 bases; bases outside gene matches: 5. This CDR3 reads CASSTGLAVYEQYF. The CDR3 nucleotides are TGTGCCAGCAGCACCGGACTAGCGGTGTACGAGCAGTACTTC.

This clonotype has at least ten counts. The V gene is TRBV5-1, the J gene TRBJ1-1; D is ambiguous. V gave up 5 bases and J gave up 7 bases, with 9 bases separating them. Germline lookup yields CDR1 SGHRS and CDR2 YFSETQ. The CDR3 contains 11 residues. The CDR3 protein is CASRNDGEAFF. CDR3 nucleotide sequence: TGCGCCAGCAGAAATGACGGTGAAGCTTTCTTT. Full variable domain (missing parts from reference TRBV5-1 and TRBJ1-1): KAGVTQTPRYLIKTRGQQVTLSCSPISGHRSVSWYQQTPGQGLQFLFEYFSETQRNKGNFPGRFSGRQFSNSRSEMNVSTLELGDSALYLCASRNDGEAFFGQGTRLTVV.

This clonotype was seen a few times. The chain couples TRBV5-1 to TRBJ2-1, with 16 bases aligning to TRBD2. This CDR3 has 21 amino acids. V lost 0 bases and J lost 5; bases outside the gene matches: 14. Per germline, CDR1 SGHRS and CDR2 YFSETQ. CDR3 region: CASSLAELGTSGGALNNEQFF. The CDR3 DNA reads TGCGCCAGCAGCTTGGCCGAGTTGGGGACTAGCGGGGGGGCTTTGAACAATGAGCAGTTCTTC.

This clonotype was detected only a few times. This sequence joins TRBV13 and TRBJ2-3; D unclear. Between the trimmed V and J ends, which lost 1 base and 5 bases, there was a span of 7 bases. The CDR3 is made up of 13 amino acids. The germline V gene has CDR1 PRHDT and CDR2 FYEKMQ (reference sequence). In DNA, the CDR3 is TGTGCCAGCAGCTTAGCCGCGATAGATACGCAGTATTTT. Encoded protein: CASSLAAIDTQYF.

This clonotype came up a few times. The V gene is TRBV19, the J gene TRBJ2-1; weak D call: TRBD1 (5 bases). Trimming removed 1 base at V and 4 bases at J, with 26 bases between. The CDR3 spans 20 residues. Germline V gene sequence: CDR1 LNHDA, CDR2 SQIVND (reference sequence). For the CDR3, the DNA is TGTGCCAGTAGTATAGGGGGCCGTTTGGCTGGTCGGAGTGGGTACAATGAGCAGTTCTTC. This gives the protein CASSIGGRLAGRSGYNEQFF.

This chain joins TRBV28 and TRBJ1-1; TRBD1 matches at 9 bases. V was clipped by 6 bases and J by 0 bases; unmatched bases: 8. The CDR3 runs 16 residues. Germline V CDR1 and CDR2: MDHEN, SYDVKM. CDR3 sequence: CASSPRTGVMNTEAFF. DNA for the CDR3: TGTGCCAGCAGCCCACGGACAGGGGTCATGAACACTGAAGCTTTCTTT.

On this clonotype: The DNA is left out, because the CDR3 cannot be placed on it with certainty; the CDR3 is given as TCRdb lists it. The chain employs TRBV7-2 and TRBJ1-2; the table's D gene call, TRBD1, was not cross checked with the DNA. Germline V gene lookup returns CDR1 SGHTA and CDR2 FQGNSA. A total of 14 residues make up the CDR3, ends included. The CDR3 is CASSLGGVGYGNTF.

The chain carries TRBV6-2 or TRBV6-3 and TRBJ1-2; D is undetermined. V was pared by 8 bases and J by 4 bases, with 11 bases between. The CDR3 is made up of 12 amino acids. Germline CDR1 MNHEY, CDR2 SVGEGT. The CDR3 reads CASGWAAYGYTF. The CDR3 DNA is TGTGCCAGCGGGTGGGCAGCCTATGGCTACACCTTC.

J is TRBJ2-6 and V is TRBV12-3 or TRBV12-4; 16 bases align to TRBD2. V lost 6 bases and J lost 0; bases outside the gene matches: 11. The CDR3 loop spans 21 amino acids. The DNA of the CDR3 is TGTGCCAGCAGGGGGACTAGCGGGGGGGAATACCAGGACTCTGGGGCCAACGTCCTGACTTTC. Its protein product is CASRGTSGGEYQDSGANVLTF.

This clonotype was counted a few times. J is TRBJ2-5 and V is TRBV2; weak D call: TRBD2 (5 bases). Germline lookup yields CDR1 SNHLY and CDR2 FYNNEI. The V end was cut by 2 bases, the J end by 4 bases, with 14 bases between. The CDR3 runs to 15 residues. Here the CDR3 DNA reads TGTGCCAGCAGTGAATCCCGGGGTTACGCAGAGACCCAGTACTTC. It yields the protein CASSESRGYAETQYF.

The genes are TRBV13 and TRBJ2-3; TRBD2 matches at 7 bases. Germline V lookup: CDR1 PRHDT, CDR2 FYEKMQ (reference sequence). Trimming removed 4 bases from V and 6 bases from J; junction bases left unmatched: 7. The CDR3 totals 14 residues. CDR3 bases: TGTGCCAGCAGCTCCAGGACTAGTTCGGATACGCAGTATTTT. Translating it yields CASSSRTSSDTQYF.

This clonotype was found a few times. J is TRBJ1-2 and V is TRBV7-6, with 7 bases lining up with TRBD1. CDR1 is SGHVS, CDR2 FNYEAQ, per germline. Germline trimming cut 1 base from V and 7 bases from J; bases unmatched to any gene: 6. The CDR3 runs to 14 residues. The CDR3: CASSLVKGASGYTF. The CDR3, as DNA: TGTGCCAGCAGCTTAGTAAAGGGGGCTAGTGGCTACACCTTC.

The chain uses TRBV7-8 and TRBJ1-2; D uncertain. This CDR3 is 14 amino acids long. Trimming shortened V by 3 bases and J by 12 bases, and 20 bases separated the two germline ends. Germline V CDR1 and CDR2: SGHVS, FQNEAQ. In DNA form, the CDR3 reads TGTGCCAGCAGCTTGGAGAGGGTGCCAGGTGGGAACACCTTC. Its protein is CASSLERVPGGNTF.

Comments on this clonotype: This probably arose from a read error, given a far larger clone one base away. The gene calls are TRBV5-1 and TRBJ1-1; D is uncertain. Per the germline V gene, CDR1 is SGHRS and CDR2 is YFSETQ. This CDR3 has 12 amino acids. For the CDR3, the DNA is TGCGCCAGCAGCTTGGTGAACACTGCAGCTTTCTTT. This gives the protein CASSLVNTAAFF. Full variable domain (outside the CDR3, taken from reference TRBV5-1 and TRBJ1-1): KAGVTQTPRYLIKTRGQQVTLSCSPISGHRSVSWYQQTPGQGLQFLFEYFSETQRNKGNFPGRFSGRQFSNSRSEMNVSTLELGDSALYLCASSLVNTAAFFGQGTRLTVV.

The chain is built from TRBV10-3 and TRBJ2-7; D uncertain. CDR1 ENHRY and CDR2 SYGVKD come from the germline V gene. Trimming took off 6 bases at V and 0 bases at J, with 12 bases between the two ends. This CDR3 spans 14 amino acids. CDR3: CAIRRDSGSYEQYV. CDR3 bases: TGTGCCATCAGAAGAGATTCGGGCTCCTACGAGCAGTACGTC.

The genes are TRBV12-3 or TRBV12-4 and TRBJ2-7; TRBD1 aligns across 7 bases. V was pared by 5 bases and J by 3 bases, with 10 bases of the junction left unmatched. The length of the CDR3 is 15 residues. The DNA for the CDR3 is TGTGCCAGCAGTGCTCGAGACAGGGACCTCTACGAGCAGTACTTC. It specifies CASSARDRDLYEQYF.

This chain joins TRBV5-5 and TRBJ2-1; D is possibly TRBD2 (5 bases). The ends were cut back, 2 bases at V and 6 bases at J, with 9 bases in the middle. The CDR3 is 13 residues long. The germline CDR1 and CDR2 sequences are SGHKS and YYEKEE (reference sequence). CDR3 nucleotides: TGTGCCAGCAGCTTTCTAGCTCCCAATGAGCAGTTCTTC. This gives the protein CASSFLAPNEQFF. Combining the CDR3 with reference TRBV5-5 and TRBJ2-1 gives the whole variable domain DAGVTQSPTHLIKTRGQQVTLRCSPISGHKSVSWYQQVLGQGPQFIFQYYEKEERGRGNFPDRFSARQFPNYSSELNVNALLLGDSALYLCASSFLAPNEQFFGPGTRLTVL.

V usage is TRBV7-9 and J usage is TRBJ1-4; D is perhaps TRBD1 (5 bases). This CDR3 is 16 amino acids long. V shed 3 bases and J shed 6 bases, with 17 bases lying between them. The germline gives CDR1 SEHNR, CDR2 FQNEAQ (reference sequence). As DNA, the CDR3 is TGTGCCAGCAGCTTCCCCCCCCGGGACGGCCATGAAAAACTGTTTTTT. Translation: CASSFPPRDGHEKLFF.

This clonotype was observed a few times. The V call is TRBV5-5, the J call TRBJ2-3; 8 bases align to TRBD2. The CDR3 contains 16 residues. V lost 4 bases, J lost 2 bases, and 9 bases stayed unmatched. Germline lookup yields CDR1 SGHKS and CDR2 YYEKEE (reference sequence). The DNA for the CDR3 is TGTGCCAGCAGCCTTACAGCGGGGGTGCCCACAGATACGCAGTATTTT. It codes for CASSLTAGVPTDTQYF.

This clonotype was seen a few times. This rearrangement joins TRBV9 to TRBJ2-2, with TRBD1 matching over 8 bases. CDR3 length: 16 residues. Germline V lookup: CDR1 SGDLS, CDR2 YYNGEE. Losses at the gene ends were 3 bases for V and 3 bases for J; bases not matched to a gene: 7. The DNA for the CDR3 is TGTGCCAGCAGCGACCGGGACAGGTTGTACACCGGGGAGCTGTTTTTT. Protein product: CASSDRDRLYTGELFF.

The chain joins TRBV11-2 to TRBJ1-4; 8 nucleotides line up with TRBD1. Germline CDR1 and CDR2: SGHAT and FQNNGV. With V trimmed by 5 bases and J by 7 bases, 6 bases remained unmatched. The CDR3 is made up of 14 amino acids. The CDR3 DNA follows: TGTGCCAGCAGCGCCGGCAGGGGGCTTGAAAAACTGTTTTTT. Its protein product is CASSAGRGLEKLFF.

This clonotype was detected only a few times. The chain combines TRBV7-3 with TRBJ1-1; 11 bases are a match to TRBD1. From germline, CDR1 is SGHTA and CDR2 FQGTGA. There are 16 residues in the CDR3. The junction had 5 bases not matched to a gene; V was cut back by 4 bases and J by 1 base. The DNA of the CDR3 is TGTGCCAGCAGCTCGGGACAGGGGGTTAAGAACACTGAAGCTTTCTTT. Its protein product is CASSSGQGVKNTEAFF.

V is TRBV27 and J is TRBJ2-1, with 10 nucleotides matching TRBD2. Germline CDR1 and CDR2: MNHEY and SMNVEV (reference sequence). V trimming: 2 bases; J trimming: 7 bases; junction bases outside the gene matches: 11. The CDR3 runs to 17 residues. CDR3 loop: CASSLESGRALWNEQFF. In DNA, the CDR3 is TGTGCCAGCAGTTTAGAGAGCGGGAGGGCCCTTTGGAATGAGCAGTTCTTC.

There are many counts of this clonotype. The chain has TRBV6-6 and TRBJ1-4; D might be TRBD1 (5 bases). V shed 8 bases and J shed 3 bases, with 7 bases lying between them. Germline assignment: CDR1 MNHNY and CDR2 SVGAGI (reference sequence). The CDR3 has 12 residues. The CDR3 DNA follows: TGTGCCAGCGCGGGACCTAATGAAAAACTGTTTTTT. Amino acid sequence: CASAGPNEKLFF.

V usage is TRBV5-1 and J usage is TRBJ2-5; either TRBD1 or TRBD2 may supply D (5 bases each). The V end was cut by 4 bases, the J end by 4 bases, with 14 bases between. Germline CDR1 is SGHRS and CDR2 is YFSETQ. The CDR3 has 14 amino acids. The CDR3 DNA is TGCGCCAGCAGCCGGGACCCAAGGACAGAGACCCAGTACTTC. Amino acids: CASSRDPRTETQYF.

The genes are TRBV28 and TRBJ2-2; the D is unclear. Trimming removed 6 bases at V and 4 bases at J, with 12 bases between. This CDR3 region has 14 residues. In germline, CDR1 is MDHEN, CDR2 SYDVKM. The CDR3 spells CASSLRVGTGELFF. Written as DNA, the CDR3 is TGTGCCAGCAGCTTACGGGTTGGCACCGGGGAGCTGTTTTTT.

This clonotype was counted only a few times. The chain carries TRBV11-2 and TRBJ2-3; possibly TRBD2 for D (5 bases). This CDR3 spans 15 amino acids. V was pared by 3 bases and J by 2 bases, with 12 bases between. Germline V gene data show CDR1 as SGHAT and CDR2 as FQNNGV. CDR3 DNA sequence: TGTGCCAGCAGCTTCGGTGGACTCATCACAGATACGCAGTATTTT. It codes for CASSFGGLITDTQYF.

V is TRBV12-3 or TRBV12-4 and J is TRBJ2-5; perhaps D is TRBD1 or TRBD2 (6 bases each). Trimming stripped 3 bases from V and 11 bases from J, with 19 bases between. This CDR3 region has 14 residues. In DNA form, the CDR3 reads TGTGCCAGCAGTTTTGGTGGGGGGCGCACGGAGCAGTACTTC. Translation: CASSFGGGRTEQYF.

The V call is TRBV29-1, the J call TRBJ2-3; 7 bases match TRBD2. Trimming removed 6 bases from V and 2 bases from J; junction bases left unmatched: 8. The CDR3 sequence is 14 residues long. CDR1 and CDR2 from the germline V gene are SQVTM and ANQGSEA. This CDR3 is CSVALAAATDTQYF. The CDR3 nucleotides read TGCAGCGTAGCGCTAGCGGCCGCCACAGATACGCAGTATTTT.

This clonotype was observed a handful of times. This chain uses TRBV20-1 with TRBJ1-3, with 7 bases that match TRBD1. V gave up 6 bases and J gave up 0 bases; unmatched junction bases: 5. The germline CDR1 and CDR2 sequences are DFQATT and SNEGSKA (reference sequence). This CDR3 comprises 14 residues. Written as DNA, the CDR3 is TGCAGTGCGAGGGGACAGATCTCTGGAAACACCATATATTTT. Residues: CSARGQISGNTIYF.